The 30 T cell receptor beta chains below were found in one sample sequenced in a study of graft-versus-host responses after intestinal transplantation. The protocol was immunoSEQ multiplex PCR, while the TCRdb copy is restricted to in-frame clones and leaves out a portion. Among tens of thousands of clones listed, roughly 87% were seen once. The source was PBMCs, collected roughly 68 weeks after intestinal transplantation. The receptors shown here come from a human patient who received an intestinal transplant, so some T cells may come from the graft donor.

The chain uses TRBV6-5 and TRBJ1-1; D gene uncertain. V dropped 4 bases and J dropped 1 base, with 13 bases sitting between them. CDR3 size: 15 residues. Per germline, CDR1 MNHEY and CDR2 SVGAGI. DNA for the CDR3: TGTGCCAGCAGTTCGGCAGGCCCATCGAACACTGAAGCTTTCTTT. Amino acid sequence: CASSSAGPSNTEAFF.

This clone has only one observation. The genes are TRBV9 and TRBJ1-2; 7 positions match TRBD1. Germline-derived CDR1 and CDR2 are SGDLS and YYNGEE. There are 14 residues in the CDR3. The ends lost 4 bases at V and 5 bases at J; junction bases unmatched: 8. This chain's CDR3 is CASSTRDSLYGYTF. CDR3 coding DNA: TGTGCCAGCAGCACACGGGACAGTCTGTATGGCTACACCTTC.

The chain uses TRBV7-9 and TRBJ2-5; TRBD2 matches 12 bases. CDR1 is SEHNR and CDR2 is FQNEAQ in the germline V gene (reference sequence). CDR3 length equals 14 residues. V dropped 3 bases and J dropped 5; count of bases not matched to a gene: 1. The CDR3 DNA reads as TGTGCCAGCAGCTTCACTAGCGGGAGGGAGACCCAGTACTTC. This gives the protein CASSFTSGRETQYF.

CDR3 DNA sequence: TGTGCCAGCAGCTTATCTGGGGTAAGGGCTTTCTTT. Residues: CASSLSGVRAFF. The chain carries TRBV7-3 and TRBJ1-1; D not certain. V was cut by 2 bases and J by 11 bases, with 12 bases left in between. Germline V gene sequence: CDR1 SGHTA, CDR2 FQGTGA. CDR3 length: 12 residues. The variable domain in full, completed from reference TRBV7-3 and TRBJ1-1, reads GAGVSQTPSNKVTEKGKYVELRCDPISGHTALYWYRQSLGQGPEFLIYFQGTGAADDSGLPNDRFFAVRPEGSVSTLKIQRTERGDSAVYLCASSLSGVRAFFGQGTRLTVV.

This chain connects TRBV5-4 to TRBJ1-1; D gene ambiguous. Trimming pared 0 bases from V and 1 base from J, leaving 10 bases between. The CDR3 contains 15 residues. The germline V gene has CDR1 SGHNT and CDR2 YYREEE (reference sequence). The CDR3 region has the DNA TGTGCCAGCAGCTTGGGAAGGGTTTGGAACACTGAAGCTTTCTTT. Translation: CASSLGRVWNTEAFF.

This clone came up a few times. The V gene is TRBV21-1, the J gene TRBJ1-2; the table calls TRBD1, which could not be checked here. TRBV21-1 is a pseudogene segment. The CDR3 covers 12 residues. CDR3 nucleotide sequence: TGTGCCAAAGAGGACAGGGGGTTAGGCTACACCTTC. Its protein is CAKEDRGLGYTF.

The gene calls are TRBV19 and TRBJ2-7; D ambiguous. V dropped 8 bases and J dropped 3 bases, with 14 bases sitting between them. The CDR3 is made up of 13 amino acids. Germline V CDR1 and CDR2: LNHDA, SQIVND (reference sequence). The CDR3 spells CASSWAVFYEQYF. The CDR3 region has the DNA TGTGCCAGTTCCTGGGCGGTCTTCTACGAGCAGTACTTC.

This sequence joins TRBV27 and TRBJ2-1; D call uncertain. V gave up 6 bases and J gave up 1 base, with 13 bases separating them. The CDR3 is 15 residues long. Germline V gives CDR1 MNHEY, CDR2 SMNVEV (reference sequence). The CDR3: CASRLYARSYNEQFF. DNA for the CDR3: TGTGCCAGCAGGCTTTACGCTAGGTCCTACAATGAGCAGTTCTTC.

The chain is built from TRBV6-6 and TRBJ2-2; D not resolved. Germline lookup yields CDR1 MNHNY and CDR2 SVGAGI (reference sequence). The CDR3 is 13 amino acids. V lost 7 bases and J 1 base, leaving 7 bases between the germline ends. The DNA for the CDR3 is TGTGCCAGCAAATCCGGGAACACCGGGGAGCTGTTTTTT. Protein: CASKSGNTGELFF.

The chain carries TRBV11-2 and TRBJ2-3, with 11 bases fitting TRBD2. Germline CDR1 reads SGHAT; CDR2 reads FQNNGV. The CDR3 has 19 amino acids. V shed 2 bases and J 0 bases; nucleotides not matched to a gene: 10. CDR3 sequence reads: CASSLRFTSGSASTDTQYF. CDR3 DNA: TGTGCCAGCAGCTTAAGGTTTACTAGCGGGAGTGCTAGCACAGATACGCAGTATTTT.

The V and J genes are TRBV6-5 and TRBJ2-5, with 7 bases that match TRBD1. CDR3 length: 15 amino acids. Trimming at V came to 0 bases and at J to 5 bases, leaving 6 bases not matched to a gene. The V gene's germline CDR1 is MNHEY and CDR2 SVGAGI. CDR3 residues: CASSYSQGVGETQYF. CDR3 coding DNA: TGTGCCAGCAGTTACTCTCAGGGGGTTGGGGAGACCCAGTACTTC.

This rearrangement joins TRBV14 to TRBJ2-7; D gene uncertain. The ends were cut back, 0 bases at V and 4 bases at J, with 4 bases in the middle. Germline-derived CDR1 and CDR2 are SGHDN and FVKESK. This CDR3 is built from 12 residues. The CDR3 loop reads CASSQDRYEQYF. The CDR3 DNA sequence: TGTGCCAGCAGCCAAGATCGGTACGAGCAGTACTTC.

The rearrangement uses TRBV6-6 and TRBJ2-5, with a weak D call TRBD1 (6 bases). The V gene's germline CDR1 is MNHNY and CDR2 SVGAGI (reference sequence). V lost 5 bases and J 2 bases, leaving 9 bases between the germline ends. CDR3 size: 13 residues. DNA for the CDR3: TGTGCCAGCAGTCGGACAGAACAAGAGACCCAGTACTTC. Translated, it gives CASSRTEQETQYF.

This chain links TRBV11-2 with TRBJ2-5; 7 nucleotides align to TRBD1. Germline trimming cut 1 base from V and 6 bases from J; bases unmatched to any gene: 2. Per germline, CDR1 SGHAT and CDR2 FQNNGV. The CDR3 has 13 residues. The CDR3 nucleotides read TGTGCCAGCAGCTTAGGACAGGGAAAGACCCAGTACTTC. This gives the protein CASSLGQGKTQYF.

The chain joins TRBV28 to TRBJ1-3, with D uncertain. Looked up from germline, CDR1 is MDHEN and CDR2 is SYDVKM. The V and J ends lost 8 bases and 2 bases respectively, with 16 bases between them. The CDR3 has 15 residues. The CDR3 DNA sequence: TGTGCCAGCCTCATAGAGGGCGCCGCTGGAAACACCATATATTTT. Encoded protein: CASLIEGAAGNTIYF.

The J gene is TRBJ1-4, the V gene TRBV6-1; 7 positions match TRBD1. There are 14 residues in the CDR3. V lost 5 bases, J lost 5 bases, and 5 bases stayed unmatched. Per the germline V gene, CDR1 is MNHNS and CDR2 is SASEGT. CDR3 region: CASSIQGENEKLFF. In DNA form, the CDR3 reads TGTGCCAGCAGTATCCAGGGGGAAAATGAAAAACTGTTTTTT.

V usage is TRBV6-1 and J usage is TRBJ2-3; tentatively, D is TRBD1 (6 bases). Germline CDR1 MNHNS, CDR2 SASEGT. Trimming cost V 5 bases and J 2 bases, with 11 bases left between them. This CDR3 contains 14 residues. CDR3 in amino acids: CASSPRTATDTQYF. The CDR3 DNA reads TGTGCCAGCAGTCCCCGGACAGCCACAGATACGCAGTATTTT.

The chain links TRBV4-1 to TRBJ1-1; D unresolved. From germline, CDR1 is MGHRA and CDR2 YSYEKL. V was shortened by 0 bases and J by 1 base, with 9 bases between the two germline ends. There are 15 residues in the CDR3. In DNA, the CDR3 is TGCGCCAGCAGCCAAGACCGAGGGTGGAACACTGAAGCTTTCTTT. Translated: CASSQDRGWNTEAFF.

The genes are TRBV15 and TRBJ1-4, with D possibly TRBD1 on 6 matching bases. This CDR3 has 16 amino acids. Trimming stripped 4 bases from V and 4 bases from J, with 16 bases between. Germline assignment: CDR1 LNHNV and CDR2 YYDKDF (reference sequence). The CDR3: CATSTHPQGSNEKLFF. The CDR3, as DNA: TGTGCCACCAGCACCCACCCTCAGGGGAGTAATGAAAAACTGTTTTTT. Based on the CDR3 plus reference TRBV15 and TRBJ1-4, the full variable domain is DAMVIQNPRYQVTQFGKPVTLSCSQTLNHNVMYWYQQKSSQAPKLLFHYYDKDFNNEADTPDNFQSRRPNTSFCFLDIRSPGLGDTAMYLCATSTHPQGSNEKLFFGSGTQLSVL.

This clone was counted a single time. The chain is built from TRBV10-2 and TRBJ2-6; 7 bases are shared with TRBD1. Germline loops: CDR1 WSHSY, CDR2 SAAADI. The length of the CDR3 is 15 residues. Germline trimming cut 6 bases from V and 1 base from J; bases unmatched to any gene: 3. The DNA of the CDR3 is TGCGCCAGCAGCTCGGGACAGTCTGGGGCCAACGTCCTGACTTTC. It translates to CASSSGQSGANVLTF.

J is TRBJ2-1 and V is TRBV4-1, with D perhaps matching TRBD2 (6 bases). V was cut by 1 base and J by 6 bases, with 10 bases left in between. The CDR3 has 14 amino acids. Germline CDR1 MGHRA, CDR2 YSYEKL. The CDR3 nucleotides are TGCGCCAGCAGCCAAGTAGCCGGGGGCAATGAGCAGTTCTTC. It translates to CASSQVAGGNEQFF.

This chain links TRBV2 with TRBJ1-2; no clear D. V shed 7 bases and J shed 8 bases, with 11 bases lying between them. The CDR3 has 11 amino acids. Germline V gene data show CDR1 as SNHLY and CDR2 as FYNNEI. Written as DNA, the CDR3 is TGTGCCAGCACTAGGACTGGGGGCTACACCTTC. It specifies CASTRTGGYTF. Variable domain in full (rest from reference TRBV2 and TRBJ1-2): EPEVTQTPSHQVTQMGQEVILRCVPISNHLYFYWYRQILGQKVEFLVSFYNNEISEKSEIFDDQFSVERPDGSNFTLKIRSTKLEDSAMYFCASTRTGGYTFGSGTRLTVV.

This clone was seen only once. The chain has TRBV6-5 and TRBJ2-2; TRBD1 matches at 7 bases. CDR1 is MNHEY and CDR2 is SVGAGI in the germline V gene. The CDR3 covers 16 residues. Trimming at V came to 2 bases and at J to 7 bases, leaving 10 bases not matched to a gene. CDR3 sequence: CASSYNKAGGFGELFF. The CDR3 DNA reads as TGTGCCAGCAGTTACAACAAGGCAGGGGGATTCGGGGAGCTGTTTTTT.

Here the CDR3 DNA reads TGTGCCAGTAGTATAGGGACAGCCTATGGCTACACCTTC. Protein sequence: CASSIGTAYGYTF. The V and J genes are TRBV19 and TRBJ1-2, with D possibly matching TRBD1 (6 bases). CDR3 size: 13 residues. The germline V and J ends were trimmed by 1 base and 4 bases, with 7 bases remaining between them. Germline V gene lookup returns CDR1 LNHDA and CDR2 SQIVND (reference sequence).

The rearrangement uses TRBV10-1 and TRBJ1-2; tentative D call: TRBD1 (5 bases). Germline-derived CDR1 and CDR2 are WNHNN and SYGVQD (reference sequence). The CDR3 is made up of 13 amino acids. Trimming shortened V by 5 bases and J by 2 bases, and 9 bases separated the two germline ends. The CDR3 region has the DNA TGCGCCAGCAGTAAGGGGAGAAACTATGGCTACACCTTC. Residues: CASSKGRNYGYTF.

The CDR3 is CASSITLGYEQFF. CDR3 DNA sequence: TGTGCCAGTAGTATAACCCTGGGGTATGAGCAGTTCTTC. The chain uses TRBV19 and TRBJ2-1; D not resolved. The V gene lost 2 bases and the J gene lost 8 bases, with 10 bases spanning the gap. Germline loops: CDR1 LNHDA, CDR2 SQIVND (reference sequence). CDR3 length: 13 amino acids.

The chain employs TRBV18 and TRBJ2-5; D uncertain. The end of the DNA is better explained by TRBJ2-7, so the J call may be wrong. The CDR3 consists of 12 residues. Germline V gives CDR1 KGHSH, CDR2 LQKENI. The CDR3 DNA reads TGTGCCAGCCCAACGGGCCTCTACGAGCAGTACTTC. This gives the protein CASPTGLYEQYF.

Written as DNA, the CDR3 is TGTGCCAGCAGCGTAGATCCTAGCGAAAGCACAGATACGCAGTATTTT. Protein product: CASSVDPSESTDTQYF. The chain recombines TRBV9 with TRBJ2-3; D is possibly TRBD2 (6 bases). CDR1 and CDR2 from the germline V gene are SGDLS and YYNGEE. The CDR3 totals 16 residues. V was pared by 0 bases and J by 0 bases, with 11 bases between.

The chain couples TRBV4-1 to TRBJ2-4, with 7 bases fitting TRBD1. Germline V gene lookup returns CDR1 MGHRA and CDR2 YSYEKL. The CDR3 runs to 20 residues. With V trimmed by 4 bases and J by 0 bases, 18 bases remained unmatched. DNA for the CDR3: TGCGCCAGCAGCCGAGATCACAAACAGGGGACCGGGACAGCCAAAAACATTCAGTACTTC. It translates to CASSRDHKQGTGTAKNIQYF.

The rearrangement links TRBV28 to TRBJ1-2; D is unresolved. Germline CDR1 and CDR2: MDHEN and SYDVKM. The CDR3 runs 12 residues. V was clipped by 6 bases and J by 2 bases, with 7 bases between them. CDR3 sequence: CASRKINYGYTF. The CDR3, as DNA: TGTGCCAGCAGGAAGATAAACTATGGCTACACCTTC.